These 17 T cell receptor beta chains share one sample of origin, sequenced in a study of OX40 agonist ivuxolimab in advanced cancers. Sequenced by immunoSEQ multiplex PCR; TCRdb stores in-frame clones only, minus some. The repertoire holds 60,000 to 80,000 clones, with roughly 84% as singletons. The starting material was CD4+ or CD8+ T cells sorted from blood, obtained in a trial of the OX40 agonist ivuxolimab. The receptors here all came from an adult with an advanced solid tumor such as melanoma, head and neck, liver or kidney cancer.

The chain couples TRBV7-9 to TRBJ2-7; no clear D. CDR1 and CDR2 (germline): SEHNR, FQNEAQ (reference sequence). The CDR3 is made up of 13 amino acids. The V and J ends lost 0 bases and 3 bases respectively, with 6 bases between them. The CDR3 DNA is TGTGCCAGCAGCTTAGCGTCGGACTACGAGCAGTACTTC. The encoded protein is CASSLASDYEQYF. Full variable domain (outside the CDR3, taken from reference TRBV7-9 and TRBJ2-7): DTGVSQNPRHKITKRGQNVTFRCDPISEHNRLYWYRQTLGQGPEFLTYFQNEAQLEKSRLLSDRFSAERPKGSFSTLEIQRTEQGDSAMYLCASSLASDYEQYFGPGTRLTVT.

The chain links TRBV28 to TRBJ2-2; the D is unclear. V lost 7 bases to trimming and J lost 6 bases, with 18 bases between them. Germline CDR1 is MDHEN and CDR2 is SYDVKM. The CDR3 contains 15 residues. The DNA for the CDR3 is TGTGCCAGCACCCCTATTTTACGGGCTGCCGGGGAGCTGTTTTTT. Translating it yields CASTPILRAAGELFF.

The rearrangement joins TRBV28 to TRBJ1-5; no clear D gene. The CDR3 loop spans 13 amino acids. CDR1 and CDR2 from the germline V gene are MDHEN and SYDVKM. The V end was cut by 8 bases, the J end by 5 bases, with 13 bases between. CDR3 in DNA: TGTGCCAGCGGGCACGCATCCCATCAGCCCCAGCATTTT. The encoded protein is CASGHASHQPQHF.

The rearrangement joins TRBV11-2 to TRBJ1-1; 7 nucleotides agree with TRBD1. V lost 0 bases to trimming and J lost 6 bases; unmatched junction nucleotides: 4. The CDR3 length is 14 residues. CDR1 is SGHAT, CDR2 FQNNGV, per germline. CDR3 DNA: TGTGCCAGCAGCTTAGACAGGGGGATCGCTGAAGCTTTCTTT. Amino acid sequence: CASSLDRGIAEAFF.

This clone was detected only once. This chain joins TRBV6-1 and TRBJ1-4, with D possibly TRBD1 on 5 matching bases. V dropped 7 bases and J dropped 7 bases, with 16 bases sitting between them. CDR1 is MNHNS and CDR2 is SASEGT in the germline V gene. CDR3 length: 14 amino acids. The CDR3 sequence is CASKSGPETEKLFF. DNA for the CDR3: TGTGCCAGCAAGTCGGGGCCGGAAACTGAAAAACTGTTTTTT.

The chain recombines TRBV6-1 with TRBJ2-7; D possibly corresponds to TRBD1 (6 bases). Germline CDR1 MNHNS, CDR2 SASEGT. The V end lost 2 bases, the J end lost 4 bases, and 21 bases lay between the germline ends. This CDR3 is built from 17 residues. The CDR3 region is CASSEFGRGLGPYEQYF. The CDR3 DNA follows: TGTGCCAGCAGTGAATTCGGAAGGGGGTTGGGGCCTTACGAGCAGTACTTC.

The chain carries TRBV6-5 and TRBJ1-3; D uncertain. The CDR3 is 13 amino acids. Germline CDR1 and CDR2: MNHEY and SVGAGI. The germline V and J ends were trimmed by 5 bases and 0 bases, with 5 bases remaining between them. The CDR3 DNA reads TGTGCCAGCAGTCAAGCCTCTGGAAACACCATATATTTT. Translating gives CASSQASGNTIYF.

Here the CDR3 reads CASSLKELRQSRANVLTF. CDR3 DNA sequence: TGTGCCAGCAGTCTGAAGGAGTTACGACAAAGTCGGGCCAACGTCCTGACTTTC. The chain couples TRBV6-9 to TRBJ2-6; D gene unclear. V was cut by 5 bases and J by 5 bases, with 22 bases left in between. Germline V CDR1 and CDR2: MNHGY, SVAAGI. The CDR3 is 18 residues long.

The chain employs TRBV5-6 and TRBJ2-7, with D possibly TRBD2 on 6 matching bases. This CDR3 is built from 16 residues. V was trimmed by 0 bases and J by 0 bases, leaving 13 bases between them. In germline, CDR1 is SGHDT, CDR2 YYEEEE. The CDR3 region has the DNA TGTGCCAGCAGCTTGGTCTATAGCGGAATCTCCTACGAGCAGTACTTC. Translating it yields CASSLVYSGISYEQYF.

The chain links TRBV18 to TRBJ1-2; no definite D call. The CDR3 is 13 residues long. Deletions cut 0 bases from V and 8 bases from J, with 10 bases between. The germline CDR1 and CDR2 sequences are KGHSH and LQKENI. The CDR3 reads CASSPPHGLGYTF. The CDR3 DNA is TGTGCCAGCTCACCACCGCACGGCCTGGGCTACACCTTC.

The CDR3 nucleotides read TGCGCCAGCAGCCAAGATGGACAGGGGAATGAAAAACTGTTTTTT. It specifies CASSQDGQGNEKLFF. The chain is built from TRBV4-1 and TRBJ1-4, with 9 bases lining up with TRBD1. The CDR3 contains 15 residues. V was clipped by 0 bases and J by 5 bases; unmatched bases: 1. Germline CDR1 MGHRA, CDR2 YSYEKL.

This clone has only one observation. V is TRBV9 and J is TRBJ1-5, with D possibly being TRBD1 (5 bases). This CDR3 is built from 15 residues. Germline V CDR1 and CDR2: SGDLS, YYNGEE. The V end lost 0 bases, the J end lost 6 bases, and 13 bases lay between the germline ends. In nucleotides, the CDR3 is TGTGCCAGCAGCGTAGGAGGGACTGACCTTCAGCCCCAGCATTTT. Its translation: CASSVGGTDLQPQHF.

The CDR3 DNA sequence: TGTGCCAGCAGCCTCCCCGGAGGTTCGAATGAAAAACTGTTTTTT. Translation gives CASSLPGGSNEKLFF. V usage is TRBV5-4 and J usage is TRBJ1-4; D ambiguous. Trimming left V 4 bases short and J 5 bases short, with 15 bases between. This CDR3 has 15 residues. Germline CDR1 is SGHNT and CDR2 is YYREEE (reference sequence).

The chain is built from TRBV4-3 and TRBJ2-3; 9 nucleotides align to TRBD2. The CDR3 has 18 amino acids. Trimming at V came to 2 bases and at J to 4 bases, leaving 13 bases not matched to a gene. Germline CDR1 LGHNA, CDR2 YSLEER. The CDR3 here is CASSQWGREGLVADTQYF. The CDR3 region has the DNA TGCGCCAGCAGCCAATGGGGGCGGGAGGGCCTTGTTGCAGATACGCAGTATTTT.

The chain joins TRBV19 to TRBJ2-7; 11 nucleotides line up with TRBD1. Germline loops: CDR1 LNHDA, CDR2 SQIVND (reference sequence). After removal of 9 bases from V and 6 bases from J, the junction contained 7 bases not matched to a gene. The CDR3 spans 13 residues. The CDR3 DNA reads TGTGCCAGCGCCGGGACAGGGGGTGGCGAGCAGTACTTC. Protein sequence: CASAGTGGGEQYF.

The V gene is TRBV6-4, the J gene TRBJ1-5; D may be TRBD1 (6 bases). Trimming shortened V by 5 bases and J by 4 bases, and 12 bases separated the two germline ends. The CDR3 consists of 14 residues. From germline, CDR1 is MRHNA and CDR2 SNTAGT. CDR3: CASSQDSLNQPQHF. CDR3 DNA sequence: TGTGCCAGCAGTCAGGACAGCCTAAATCAGCCCCAGCATTTT.

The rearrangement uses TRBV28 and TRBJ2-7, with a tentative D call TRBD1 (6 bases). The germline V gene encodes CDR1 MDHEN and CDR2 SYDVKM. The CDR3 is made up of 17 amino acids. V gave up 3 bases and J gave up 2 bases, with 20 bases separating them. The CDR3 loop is CASSFLPPGHYTYEQYF. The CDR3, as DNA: TGTGCCAGCAGTTTTCTTCCTCCGGGACATTACACCTACGAGCAGTACTTC. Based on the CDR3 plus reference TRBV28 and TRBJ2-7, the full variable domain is DVKVTQSSRYLVKRTGEKVFLECVQDMDHENMFWYRQDPGLGLRLIYFSYDVKMKEKGDIPEGYSVSREKKERFSLILESASTNQTSMYLCASSFLPPGHYTYEQYFGPGTRLTVT.